This TCR beta chain was captured in a study of blood T cell repertoires in COVID-19. Looking at the study overall: T cells, B-cell-depleted T cells, or PBMCs supplied cDNA or gDNA.

V gave up 1 base and J gave up 0 bases, with 13 bases separating them. Germline CDR1 is LNHDA and CDR2 is SQIVND (reference sequence). This CDR3 comprises 17 residues. Per the original data handling: By means of reference gene primer amplification, nucleated cell counts were estimated. Assay: immunoSEQ multiplex PCR; the TCRdb copy retains only in-frame clones and omits some. V and J calls and clone size are those listed in that table; D and trimming were worked out from the DNA. The table has tens of thousands of clones, around 87% seen once. The sequenced sample consisted of peripheral blood. The clonotype comes from a man in his forties or fifties with active COVID-19. The genes are TRBV19 and TRBJ1-3; D might be TRBD1 (5 bases). The CDR3 sequence is CASSIGLQGLSGNTIYF. The CDR3 bases are TGTGCCAGTAGTATAGGCCTCCAGGGCCTCTCTGGAAACACCATATATTTT.